The 27 T cell receptor beta chains given below trace back to one sample, sequenced in a study of T cell responses to AZD1222 COVID-19 vaccine (TCRdb year 2021). The time point label, read with the paper, signifies: baseline before first vaccination. Library construction relied on the immunoSEQ multiplex PCR assay. In TCRdb, the immuneACCESS table is reduced to in-frame sequences with V and J assigned. These tables do not hold every clone; where another copy was compared, an unresolved V gene accounts for under half, and the others remain unexplained. The sample records 150,000 to 200,000 clones, about 92% of which are singletons. The top ten constitute around 2.5% of the sample. The specimen comprised peripheral blood, sampled on day 0 of AZD1222 vaccination. Receptor source: an adult in good health.

This chain links TRBV5-1 with TRBJ2-3; 8 bases are shared with TRBD1. Germline CDR1 is SGHRS and CDR2 is YFSETQ. CDR3 length: 17 amino acids. The J segment lost 4 bases and the V segment lost 0 bases, leaving 10 bases of the junction unmatched. The chain's CDR3 is CASSLEEQGAGADTQYF. The CDR3 DNA follows: TGCGCCAGCAGCTTGGAGGAGCAGGGGGCAGGAGCAGATACGCAGTATTTT.

The J gene is TRBJ1-6, the V gene TRBV7-9; tentative D call: TRBD1 (5 bases). The germline CDR1 and CDR2 sequences are SEHNR and FQNEAQ (reference sequence). The CDR3 runs 15 residues. Trimming pared 9 bases from V and 0 bases from J, leaving 12 bases between. The DNA for the CDR3 is TGTGCCAGTAGGGGAAGGAGCTCCTATAATTCACCCCTCCACTTT. It yields the protein CASRGRSSYNSPLHF.

This rearrangement joins TRBV30 to TRBJ2-1; D is unresolved. Germline V gene data show CDR1 as GTSNPN and CDR2 as SVGIG (reference sequence). The length of the CDR3 is 14 residues. Between the trimmed V and J ends, which lost 3 bases and 0 bases, there was a span of 9 bases. The CDR3 coding sequence is TGTGCCTGGAGAGGCCTGAGCTCCTACAATGAGCAGTTCTTC. This encodes CAWRGLSSYNEQFF.

V and J are TRBV20-1 and TRBJ2-4; either TRBD1 or TRBD2 may fit D (5 bases each). Trimming stripped 4 bases from V and 1 base from J, with 14 bases between. The CDR3 is 15 residues long. Germline V gene data show CDR1 as DFQATT and CDR2 as SNEGSKA (reference sequence). The CDR3 protein is CSATDMGRAKNIQYF. DNA for the CDR3: TGCAGTGCTACTGACATGGGACGTGCCAAAAACATTCAGTACTTC.

The chain couples TRBV27 to TRBJ2-2, with no clear D. Deletions cut 2 bases from V and 2 bases from J, with 9 bases between. The CDR3 contains 15 residues. Germline CDR1 is MNHEY and CDR2 is SMNVEV (reference sequence). The CDR3 DNA is TGTGCCAGCAGTTTAAGGGAAACCAACACCGGGGAGCTGTTTTTT. Its translation: CASSLRETNTGELFF.

The CDR3 here is CASSFRKGSTNSPLHF. CDR3 nucleotides: TGCGCCAGCAGCTTCCGGAAGGGCTCGACTAATTCACCCCTCCACTTT. V usage is TRBV4-1 and J usage is TRBJ1-6; the D is unclear. Germline V CDR1 and CDR2: MGHRA, YSYEKL. The CDR3 has 16 amino acids. V lost 5 bases to trimming and J lost 6 bases, with 17 bases between them.

The chain joins TRBV21-1 to TRBJ2-2. TRBV21-1 is listed as a pseudogene. The CDR3 consists of 16 residues. This chain's CDR3 is CASSIVGQTNTGELFF. DNA of the CDR3: TGTGCCAGCAGCATCGTGGGTCAAACGAACACCGGGGAGCTGTTTTTT.

V gene TRBV18 combines with J gene TRBJ2-7; the match to TRBD2 covers 8 bases. The trim removed 0 bases at V and 2 bases at J, leaving 3 bases unmatched. Germline CDR1 is KGHSH and CDR2 is LQKENI. This CDR3 comprises 15 residues. The CDR3 spells CASSPPTGGTYEQYF. The CDR3 bases are TGTGCCAGCTCACCACCGACGGGGGGGACCTACGAGCAGTACTTC. The variable domain in full, completed from reference TRBV18 and TRBJ2-7, reads NAGVMQNPRHLVRRRGQEARLRCSPMKGHSHVYWYRQLPEEGLKFMVYLQKENIIDESGMPKERFSAEFPKEGPSILRIQQVVRGDSAAYFCASSPPTGGTYEQYFGPGTRLTVT.

The chain recombines TRBV11-2 with TRBJ2-4; D may be TRBD1 or TRBD2 (6 bases each). The CDR3 contains 17 residues. Germline-derived CDR1 and CDR2 are SGHAT and FQNNGV. V lost 5 bases, J lost 3 bases, and 20 bases lay in between. CDR3 protein: CASSPVERGVDKNIQYF. The DNA of the CDR3 is TGTGCCAGCAGCCCCGTCGAGAGGGGGGTGGACAAAAACATTCAGTACTTC.

The chain couples TRBV5-1 to TRBJ1-2, with D possibly being TRBD1 (5 bases). This CDR3 comprises 16 residues. V lost 5 bases and J 1 base, leaving 18 bases between the germline ends. Germline-derived CDR1 and CDR2 are SGHRS and YFSETQ. In nucleotides, the CDR3 is TGCGCCAGCAGGGCAACCGGGACCCAGGATAACTATGGCTACACCTTC. It translates to CASRATGTQDNYGYTF.

The chain links TRBV6-4 to TRBJ1-2; 8 nucleotides agree with TRBD1. The CDR3 is made up of 14 amino acids. Germline-derived CDR1 and CDR2 are MRHNA and SNTAGT. Trimming took 5 bases from V and 1 from J; bases not matched to a gene: 3. CDR3 DNA: TGTGCCAGCAGTCCGGGACAGGATAACTATGGCTACACCTTC. Residues: CASSPGQDNYGYTF.

The rearrangement uses TRBV4-3 and TRBJ2-1; 8 bases fit TRBD2. The CDR3 contains 19 residues. CDR1 is LGHNA, CDR2 YSLEER, per germline. V lost 1 base, J lost 3 bases, and 14 bases stayed unmatched. The chain's CDR3 is CASSQVTSVGGALYNEQFF. Here the CDR3 DNA reads TGCGCCAGCAGCCAAGTCACATCGGTCGGGGGGGCCCTCTACAATGAGCAGTTCTTC.

This chain connects TRBV7-3 to TRBJ1-6; D possibly corresponds to TRBD1 (6 bases). Germline CDR1 SGHTA, CDR2 FQGTGA. This CDR3 contains 14 residues. The V and J ends lost 4 bases and 4 bases respectively, with 8 bases between them. The CDR3 here is CASSSQGYNSPLHF. CDR3 DNA sequence: TGTGCCAGCAGCTCACAGGGTTATAATTCACCCCTCCACTTT.

This chain links TRBV6-2 or TRBV6-3 with TRBJ2-3; D is undetermined. The CDR3 loop spans 11 amino acids. Germline CDR1 reads MNHEY; CDR2 reads SVGEGT. The V end was cut by 6 bases, the J end by 2 bases, with 3 bases between. In nucleotides, the CDR3 is TGTGCCAGCAGCTCCACAGATACGCAGTATTTT. Encoded protein: CASSSTDTQYF.

The V and J genes are TRBV6-5 and TRBJ1-1, with 10 bases matching TRBD1. This CDR3 contains 15 residues. After removal of 7 bases from V and 6 bases from J, the junction contained 11 bases not matched to a gene. Germline assignment: CDR1 MNHEY and CDR2 SVGAGI. This CDR3 is CASKWEDRGHSEAFF. The CDR3 region has the DNA TGTGCCAGCAAGTGGGAAGACAGGGGGCACTCTGAAGCTTTCTTT.

This chain joins TRBV6-5 and TRBJ1-3; D may be TRBD1 (5 bases). Germline loops: CDR1 MNHEY, CDR2 SVGAGI. The CDR3 loop spans 16 amino acids. Trimming shortened V by 3 bases and J by 0 bases, and 12 bases separated the two germline ends. This chain's CDR3 is CASSYSPGSSGNTIYF. The CDR3 DNA reads TGTGCCAGCAGTTATTCTCCAGGGAGCTCTGGAAACACCATATATTTT.

A single count supports this clone. The chain couples TRBV24-1 to TRBJ1-5; D is undetermined. V was clipped by 1 base and J by 3 bases, with 9 bases between them. CDR1 is KGHDR, CDR2 SFDVKD, per germline. The CDR3 consists of 15 residues. The DNA of the CDR3 is TGTGCCACCAGTGATTTTCGAGGCTACAATCAGCCCCAGCATTTT. This gives the protein CATSDFRGYNQPQHF.

The V and J genes are TRBV6-5 and TRBJ1-4; possible D gene TRBD1, 5 bases. The V gene lost 4 bases and the J gene lost 3 bases, with 9 bases spanning the gap. The CDR3 sequence is 14 residues long. CDR1 is MNHEY and CDR2 is SVGAGI in the germline V gene. CDR3 coding DNA: TGTGCCAGCAGTTCCAGGGCCCCTAATGAAAAACTGTTTTTT. Translating gives CASSSRAPNEKLFF.

The chain uses TRBV11-2 and TRBJ1-1; D is undetermined. This CDR3 has 13 residues. The V and J ends lost 2 bases and 4 bases respectively, with 8 bases between them. CDR1 is SGHAT and CDR2 is FQNNGV in the germline V gene. CDR3 residues: CASSLYTGTEAFF. CDR3 coding DNA: TGTGCCAGCAGCTTATACACCGGCACTGAAGCTTTCTTT.

V gene TRBV5-1 combines with J gene TRBJ2-4; no firm D call. CDR1 is SGHRS, CDR2 YFSETQ, per germline. With 0 bases removed from V and 0 bases from J, the gap between germline ends came to 22 bases. There are 20 residues in the CDR3. CDR3 amino acids: CASSLVWADRGALAKNIQYF. The CDR3 region has the DNA TGCGCCAGCAGCTTGGTCTGGGCAGACCGTGGAGCTTTAGCCAAAAACATTCAGTACTTC.

J is TRBJ2-3 and V is TRBV5-1, with 9 bases lining up with TRBD2. Losses at the gene ends were 2 bases for V and 5 bases for J; bases not matched to a gene: 6. The germline V gene has CDR1 SGHRS and CDR2 YFSETQ. This CDR3 is built from 15 residues. CDR3 DNA sequence: TGCGCCAGCAGCTTTGAGCGGGGGGTCAGAGATACGCAGTATTTT. Protein sequence: CASSFERGVRDTQYF.

This sequence joins TRBV4-1 and TRBJ1-1; D gene uncertain. Germline V gene sequence: CDR1 MGHRA, CDR2 YSYEKL. The CDR3 spans 15 residues. V was cut by 3 bases and J by 5 bases, with 16 bases left in between. CDR3 sequence: CASSQAARAGTEAFF. The CDR3 bases are TGCGCCAGCAGCCAGGCGGCAAGGGCTGGTACTGAAGCTTTCTTT.

This rearrangement joins TRBV3-1 (or the pseudogene TRBV3-2) to TRBJ2-3; D call uncertain. The CDR3 is 15 residues long. Germline CDR1 LGHDT, CDR2 YNNKEL (reference sequence). Deletions cut 1 base from V and 0 bases from J, with 8 bases between. CDR3 loop: CASSQGVSSTDTQYF. CDR3 coding DNA: TGTGCCAGCAGCCAAGGGGTTTCTAGCACAGATACGCAGTATTTT.

V gene TRBV2 combines with J gene TRBJ2-6; D ambiguous. The CDR3 spans 16 residues. Per germline, CDR1 SNHLY and CDR2 FYNNEI. Trimming stripped 0 bases from V and 2 bases from J, with 8 bases between. The CDR3 here is CASSEAPGAGANVLTF. In DNA, the CDR3 is TGTGCCAGCAGTGAAGCCCCTGGAGCTGGGGCCAACGTCCTGACTTTC.

This clone has a handful of counts. The rearrangement joins TRBV10-3 to TRBJ1-1; a weak D match, TRBD1 (5 bases). This CDR3 has 14 amino acids. Trimming cost V 6 bases and J 1 base, with 12 bases left between them. Per germline, CDR1 ENHRY and CDR2 SYGVKD. CDR3 residues: CAISPLGGNTEAFF. The CDR3 DNA reads as TGTGCCATCAGCCCGCTGGGGGGGAACACTGAAGCTTTCTTT.

This chain joins TRBV18 and TRBJ1-2; D may be TRBD1 (5 bases). Germline V lookup: CDR1 KGHSH, CDR2 LQKENI. The CDR3 contains 17 residues. V lost 3 bases and J lost 0, with 17 bases in between. CDR3 DNA sequence: TGTGCCAGCTCACCTAACCCAACTACAGGAGCTAACTATGGCTACACCTTC. The encoded protein is CASSPNPTTGANYGYTF.

The chain is built from TRBV4-3 and TRBJ2-3; D remains ambiguous. CDR3 length equals 15 residues. Germline V CDR1 and CDR2: LGHNA, YSLEER. V lost 0 bases to trimming and J lost 5 bases, with 12 bases between them. This CDR3 is CASSQESHSIDTQYF. The CDR3 DNA reads as TGCGCCAGCAGCCAAGAGAGCCATTCCATAGATACGCAGTATTTT.